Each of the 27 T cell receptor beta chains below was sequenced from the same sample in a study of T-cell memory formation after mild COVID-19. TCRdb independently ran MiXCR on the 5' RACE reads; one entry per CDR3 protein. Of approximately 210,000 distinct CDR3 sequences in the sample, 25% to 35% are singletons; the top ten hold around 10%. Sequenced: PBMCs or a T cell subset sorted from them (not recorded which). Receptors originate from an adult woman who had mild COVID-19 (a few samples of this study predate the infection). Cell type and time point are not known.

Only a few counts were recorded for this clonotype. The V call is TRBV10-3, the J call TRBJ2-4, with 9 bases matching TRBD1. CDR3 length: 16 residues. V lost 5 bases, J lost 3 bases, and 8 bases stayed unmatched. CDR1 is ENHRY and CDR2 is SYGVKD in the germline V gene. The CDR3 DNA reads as TGTGCCATCAGTCCGGGACAGGGACTCGGCAAAAACATTCAGTACTTC. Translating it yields CAISPGQGLGKNIQYF.

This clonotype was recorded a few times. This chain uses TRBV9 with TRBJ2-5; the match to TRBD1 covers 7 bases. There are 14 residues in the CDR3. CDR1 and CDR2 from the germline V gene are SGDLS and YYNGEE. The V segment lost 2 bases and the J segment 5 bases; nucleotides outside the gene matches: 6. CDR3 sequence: CASSVRQGSETQYF. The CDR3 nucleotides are TGTGCCAGCAGCGTTCGACAGGGATCGGAGACCCAGTACTTC.

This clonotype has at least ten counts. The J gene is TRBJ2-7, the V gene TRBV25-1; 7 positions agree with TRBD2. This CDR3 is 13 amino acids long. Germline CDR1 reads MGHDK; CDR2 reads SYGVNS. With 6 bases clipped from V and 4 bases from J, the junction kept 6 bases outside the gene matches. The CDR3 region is CASSWEGRYEQYF. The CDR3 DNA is TGTGCCAGCAGCTGGGAGGGCCGATACGAGCAGTACTTC.

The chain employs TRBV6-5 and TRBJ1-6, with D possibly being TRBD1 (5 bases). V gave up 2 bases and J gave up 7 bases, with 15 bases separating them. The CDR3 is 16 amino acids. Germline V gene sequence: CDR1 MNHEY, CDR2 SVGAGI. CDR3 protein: CASSYEGDGSNSPLHF. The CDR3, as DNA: TGTGCCAGCAGTTACGAAGGGGACGGATCAAATTCACCCCTCCACTTT.

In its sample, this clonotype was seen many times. The CDR3 here is CASSLEKSSYNEQFF. As DNA, the CDR3 is TGTGCCAGCAGTTTGGAGAAAAGCTCCTACAATGAGCAGTTCTTC. The chain combines TRBV12-3 or TRBV12-4 with TRBJ2-1; D is undetermined. The CDR3 totals 15 residues. V shed 3 bases and J shed 0 bases, with 9 bases lying between them.

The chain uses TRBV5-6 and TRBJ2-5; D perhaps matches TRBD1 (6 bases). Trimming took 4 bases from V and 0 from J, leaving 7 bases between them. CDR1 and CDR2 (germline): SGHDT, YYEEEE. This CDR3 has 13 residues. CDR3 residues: CASSRDNQETQYF. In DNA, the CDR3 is TGTGCCAGCAGCAGGGACAACCAAGAGACCCAGTACTTC.

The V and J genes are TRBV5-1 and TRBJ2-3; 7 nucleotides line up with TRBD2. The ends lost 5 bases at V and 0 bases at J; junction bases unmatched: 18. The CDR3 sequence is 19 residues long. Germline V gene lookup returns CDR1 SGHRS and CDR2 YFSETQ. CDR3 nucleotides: TGCGCCAGCAGTCAGCCCCACGTCGGGGGGAGTAGTAGCACAGATACGCAGTATTTT. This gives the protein CASSQPHVGGSSSTDTQYF. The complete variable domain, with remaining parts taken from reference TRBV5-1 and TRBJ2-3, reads KAGVTQTPRYLIKTRGQQVTLSCSPISGHRSVSWYQQTPGQGLQFLFEYFSETQRNKGNFPGRFSGRQFSNSRSEMNVSTLELGDSALYLCASSQPHVGGSSSTDTQYFGPGTRLTVL.

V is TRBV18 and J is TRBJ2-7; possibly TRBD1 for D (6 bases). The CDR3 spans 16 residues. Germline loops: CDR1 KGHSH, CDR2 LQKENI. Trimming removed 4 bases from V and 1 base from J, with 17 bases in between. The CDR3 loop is CASSQIRDTDSYEQYF. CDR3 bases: TGTGCCAGCTCACAAATCCGGGACACGGATTCCTACGAGCAGTACTTC. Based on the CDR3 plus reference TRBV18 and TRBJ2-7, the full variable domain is NAGVMQNPRHLVRRRGQEARLRCSPMKGHSHVYWYRQLPEEGLKFMVYLQKENIIDESGMPKERFSAEFPKEGPSILRIQQVVRGDSAAYFCASSQIRDTDSYEQYFGPGTRLTVT.

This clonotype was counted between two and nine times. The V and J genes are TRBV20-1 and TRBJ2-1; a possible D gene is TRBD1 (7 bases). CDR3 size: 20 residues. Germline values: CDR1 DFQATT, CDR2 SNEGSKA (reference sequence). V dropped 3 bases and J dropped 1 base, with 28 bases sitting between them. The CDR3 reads CSASWRDRGPVRLSYNEQFF. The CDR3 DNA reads TGCAGTGCTAGTTGGCGGGACAGAGGCCCGGTTAGACTATCCTACAATGAGCAGTTCTTC.

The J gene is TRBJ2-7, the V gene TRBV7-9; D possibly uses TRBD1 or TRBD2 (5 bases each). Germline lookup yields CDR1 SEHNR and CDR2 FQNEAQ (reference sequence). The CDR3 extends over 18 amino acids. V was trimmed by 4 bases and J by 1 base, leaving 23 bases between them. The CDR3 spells CASSSTDQGTDFSYEQYF. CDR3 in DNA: TGTGCCAGCAGCTCGACAGATCAAGGGACGGACTTTTCCTACGAGCAGTACTTC.

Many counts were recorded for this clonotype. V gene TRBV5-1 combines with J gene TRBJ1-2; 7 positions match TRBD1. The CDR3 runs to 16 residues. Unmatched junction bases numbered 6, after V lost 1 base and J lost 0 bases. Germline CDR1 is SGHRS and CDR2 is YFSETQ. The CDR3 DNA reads TGCGCCAGCAGCTTGTCGACAGGGAACCCTAACTATGGCTACACCTTC. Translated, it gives CASSLSTGNPNYGYTF.

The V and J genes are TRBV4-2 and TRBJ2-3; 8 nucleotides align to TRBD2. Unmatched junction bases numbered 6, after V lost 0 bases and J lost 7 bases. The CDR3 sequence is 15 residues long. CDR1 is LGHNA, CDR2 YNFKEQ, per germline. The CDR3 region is CASSQDTGRANTQYF. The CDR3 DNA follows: TGTGCCAGCAGCCAAGATACCGGGAGGGCGAATACGCAGTATTTT.

The CDR3 reads CASSQEPDYTDTQYF. CDR3 DNA: TGCGCCAGCAGCCAAGAACCCGACTACACAGATACGCAGTATTTT. V gene TRBV4-3 combines with J gene TRBJ2-3; D possibly corresponds to TRBD2 (5 bases). Trimming pared 0 bases from V and 2 bases from J, leaving 9 bases between. The CDR3 has 15 residues. CDR1 and CDR2 (germline): LGHNA, YSLEER.

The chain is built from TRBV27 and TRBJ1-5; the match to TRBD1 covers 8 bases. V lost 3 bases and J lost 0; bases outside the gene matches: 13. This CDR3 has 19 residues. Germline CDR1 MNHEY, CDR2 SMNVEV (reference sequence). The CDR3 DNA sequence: TGTGCCAGCAGTTTCCGGTACGACAGGGGCCAATATAGCAATCAGCCCCAGCATTTT. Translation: CASSFRYDRGQYSNQPQHF.

The CDR3: CASRRTGARRNSPLHF. Here the CDR3 DNA reads TGTGCCAGTAGGCGGACAGGGGCGAGGAGAAATTCACCCCTCCACTTT. The V gene is TRBV19, the J gene TRBJ1-6, with 9 bases fitting TRBD1. Germline-derived CDR1 and CDR2 are LNHDA and SQIVND (reference sequence). The junction had 10 bases not matched to a gene; V was cut back by 6 bases and J by 7 bases. CDR3 length: 16 amino acids.

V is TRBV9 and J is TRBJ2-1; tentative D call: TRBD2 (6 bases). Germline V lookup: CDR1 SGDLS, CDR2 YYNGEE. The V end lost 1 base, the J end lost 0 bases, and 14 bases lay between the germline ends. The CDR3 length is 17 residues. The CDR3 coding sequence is TGTGCCAGCAGCGTAACTGGGACTCCCAGCTCCTACAATGAGCAGTTCTTC. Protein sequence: CASSVTGTPSSYNEQFF.

CDR3 nucleotide sequence: TGTGCCAGCAGCAAAGAGATCGGGGGCAATCAGCCCCAGCATTTT. Its protein product is CASSKEIGGNQPQHF. The chain has TRBV7-2 and TRBJ1-5, with D unresolved. In germline, CDR1 is SGHTA, CDR2 FQGNSA. Trimming shortened V by 5 bases and J by 2 bases, and 13 bases separated the two germline ends. This CDR3 comprises 15 residues.

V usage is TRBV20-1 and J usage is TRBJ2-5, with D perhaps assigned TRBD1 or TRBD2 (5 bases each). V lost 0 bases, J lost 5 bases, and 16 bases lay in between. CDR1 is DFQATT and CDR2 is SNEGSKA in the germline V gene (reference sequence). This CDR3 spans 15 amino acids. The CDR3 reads CSARDMSRGSETQYF. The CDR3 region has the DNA TGCAGTGCTAGAGATATGTCCCGGGGCTCGGAGACCCAGTACTTC.

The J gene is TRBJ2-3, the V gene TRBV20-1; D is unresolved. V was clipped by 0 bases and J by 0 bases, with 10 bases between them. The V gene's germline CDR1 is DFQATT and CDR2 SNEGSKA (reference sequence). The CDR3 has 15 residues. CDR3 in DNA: TGCAGTGCTAGAGATATCAGACGGAGCACAGATACGCAGTATTTT. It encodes CSARDIRRSTDTQYF.

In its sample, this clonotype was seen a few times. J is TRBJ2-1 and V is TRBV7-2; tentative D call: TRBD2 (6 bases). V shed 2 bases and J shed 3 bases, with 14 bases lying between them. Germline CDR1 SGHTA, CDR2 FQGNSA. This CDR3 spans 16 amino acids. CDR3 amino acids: CASSLSRTGVYNEQFF. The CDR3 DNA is TGTGCCAGCAGCTTAAGTCGGACGGGAGTCTACAATGAGCAGTTCTTC.

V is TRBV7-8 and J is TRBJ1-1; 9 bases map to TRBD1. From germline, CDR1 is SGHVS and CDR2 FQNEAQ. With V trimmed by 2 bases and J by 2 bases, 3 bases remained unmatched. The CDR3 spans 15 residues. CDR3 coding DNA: TGTGCCAGCAGCTTACTGGGACAGGGAAACACTGAAGCTTTCTTT. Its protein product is CASSLLGQGNTEAFF.

The CDR3 spells CASSLPIGTDLREEQFF. In nucleotides, the CDR3 is TGTGCCAGCAGCCTCCCTATAGGGACAGATCTTAGGGAGGAGCAGTTCTTC. The chain has TRBV11-1 and TRBJ2-1; 7 positions agree with TRBD1. J was trimmed by 10 bases and V by 5 bases; bases with no gene match: 20. The CDR3 is 17 amino acids. Germline V gene sequence: CDR1 SGHAT, CDR2 FQDESV (reference sequence).

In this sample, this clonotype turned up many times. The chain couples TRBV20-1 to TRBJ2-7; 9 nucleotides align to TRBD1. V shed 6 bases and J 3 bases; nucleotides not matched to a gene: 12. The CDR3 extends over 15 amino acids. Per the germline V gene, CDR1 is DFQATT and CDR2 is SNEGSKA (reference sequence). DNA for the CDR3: TGCAGTGCCACCTTTAAAGGACAGGGGAACTACGAGCAGTACTTC. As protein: CSATFKGQGNYEQYF.

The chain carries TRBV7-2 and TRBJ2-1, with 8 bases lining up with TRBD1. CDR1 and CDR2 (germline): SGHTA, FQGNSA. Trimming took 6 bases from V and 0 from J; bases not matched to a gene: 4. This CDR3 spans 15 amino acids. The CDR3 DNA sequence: TGTGCCAGCAGAACAGGGGGAGGCTCCTACAATGAGCAGTTCTTC. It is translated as CASRTGGGSYNEQFF.

DNA for the CDR3: TGTGCCAGCAGCCCGCCGGGACAGCTCTATGGCTACACCTTC. It yields the protein CASSPPGQLYGYTF. The chain is built from TRBV5-5 and TRBJ1-2; 7 bases agree with TRBD1. Germline lookup yields CDR1 SGHKS and CDR2 YYEKEE (reference sequence). The CDR3 spans 14 residues. Trimming took 4 bases from V and 4 from J; bases not matched to a gene: 7. The complete variable domain, with remaining parts taken from reference TRBV5-5 and TRBJ1-2, reads DAGVTQSPTHLIKTRGQQVTLRCSPISGHKSVSWYQQVLGQGPQFIFQYYEKEERGRGNFPDRFSARQFPNYSSELNVNALLLGDSALYLCASSPPGQLYGYTFGSGTRLTVV.

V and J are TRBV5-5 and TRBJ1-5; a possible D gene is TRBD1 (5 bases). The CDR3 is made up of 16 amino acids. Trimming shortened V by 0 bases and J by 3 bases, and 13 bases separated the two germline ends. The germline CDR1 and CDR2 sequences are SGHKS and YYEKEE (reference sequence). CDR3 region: CASSLAAQGANQPQHF. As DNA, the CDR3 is TGTGCCAGCAGCTTGGCGGCCCAAGGGGCCAATCAGCCCCAGCATTTT. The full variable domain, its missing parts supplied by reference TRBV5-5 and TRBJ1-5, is DAGVTQSPTHLIKTRGQQVTLRCSPISGHKSVSWYQQVLGQGPQFIFQYYEKEERGRGNFPDRFSARQFPNYSSELNVNALLLGDSALYLCASSLAAQGANQPQHFGDGTRLSIL.

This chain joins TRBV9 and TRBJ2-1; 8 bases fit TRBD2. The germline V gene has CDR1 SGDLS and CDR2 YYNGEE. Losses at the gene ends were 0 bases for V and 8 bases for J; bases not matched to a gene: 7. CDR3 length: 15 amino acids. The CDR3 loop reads CASSVASGGGDEQFF. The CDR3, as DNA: TGTGCCAGCAGCGTAGCCAGCGGGGGAGGGGATGAGCAGTTCTTC.